This TCR beta chain was sequenced for a study of cytomegalovirus exposure and HLA in healthy donors. Trimming cost V 4 bases and J 2 bases, with 12 bases left between them. CDR1 and CDR2 (germline): KGHSH, LQKENI. This CDR3 is built from 15 residues. PCR employed 60 Vbeta and 13 Jbeta primers. The table came from immunoSEQ multiplex PCR; TCRdb's copy has only in-frame clones and leaves some out. The sample's table shows around 140,000 clones. The chain couples TRBV18 to TRBJ1-3; D is perhaps TRBD1 (6 bases). This sequence originates from a woman aged 45-60 years in good health and CMV-seronegative. Sequenced: PBMCs. As DNA, the CDR3 is TGTGCCAGCTCACGGGACCAGGGGACTGGAAACACCATATATTTT. Translation gives CASSRDQGTGNTIYF. The full variable domain, its missing parts supplied by reference TRBV18 and TRBJ1-3, is NAGVMQNPRHLVRRRGQEARLRCSPMKGHSHVYWYRQLPEEGLKFMVYLQKENIIDESGMPKERFSAEFPKEGPSILRIQQVVRGDSAAYFCASSRDQGTGNTIYFGEGSWLTVV.